The 21 T cell receptor beta chains below were found in one sample sequenced in a study of blood T cell repertoires in COVID-19. Generated by immunoSEQ multiplex PCR, the TCRdb table keeps only in-frame clones and is missing some. The data contain about 480,000 clones, around nine tenths of them singletons. The sample taken for sequencing was PBMCs or T cells enriched from blood (not recorded which). The receptor set was obtained from a woman aged 60-70 years who had recovered from COVID-19.

The count of this clone is one. The chain recombines TRBV6-5 with TRBJ1-5; TRBD1 matches 7 bases. The CDR3 runs 14 residues. Trimming removed 10 bases from V and 7 bases from J; junction bases left unmatched: 13. Germline CDR1 is MNHEY and CDR2 is SVGAGI. The CDR3 sequence: CATQQGNREQPQHF. CDR3 nucleotides: TGTGCCACTCAACAGGGGAACAGGGAACAGCCCCAGCATTTT.

The rearrangement joins TRBV14 to TRBJ2-3; TRBD2 might be the D (5 bases). The V gene lost 0 bases and the J gene lost 6 bases, with 7 bases spanning the gap. The germline V gene encodes CDR1 SGHDN and CDR2 FVKESK. The CDR3 totals 13 residues. The CDR3 DNA is TGTGCCAGCAGCCAAGAGGTAGCGGATACGCAGTATTTT. Translation: CASSQEVADTQYF. The full variable domain, rest sourced from reference TRBV14 and TRBJ2-3, is EAGVTQFPSHSVIEKGQTVTLRCDPISGHDNLYWYRRVMGKEIKFLLHFVKESKQDESGMPNNRFLAERTGGTYSTLKVQPAELEDSGVYFCASSQEVADTQYFGPGTRLTVL.

The chain carries TRBV4-1 and TRBJ1-2, with unresolved D. Germline assignment: CDR1 MGHRA and CDR2 YSYEKL. The CDR3 extends over 12 amino acids. V lost 1 base, J lost 4 bases, and 4 bases lay in between. The DNA for the CDR3 is TGCGCCAGCAGCCAAGTCCGCTATGGCTACACCTTC. Protein: CASSQVRYGYTF.

This rearrangement joins TRBV10-3 to TRBJ2-1; TRBD1 matches at 8 bases. Per germline, CDR1 ENHRY and CDR2 SYGVKD. V trimming: 8 bases; J trimming: 0 bases; junction bases outside the gene matches: 9. This CDR3 spans 16 amino acids. The CDR3 region is CAIQQGGTSSYNEQFF. The CDR3 DNA reads TGTGCCATCCAACAGGGGGGTACTAGCTCCTACAATGAGCAGTTCTTC.

The V call is TRBV7-9, the J call TRBJ1-2; D gene unclear. The length of the CDR3 is 13 residues. V was cut by 5 bases and J by 4 bases, with 11 bases left in between. The germline V gene encodes CDR1 SEHNR and CDR2 FQNEAQ (reference sequence). Here the CDR3 reads CASSPSAGYGYTF. The CDR3 nucleotides are TGTGCCAGCAGCCCCTCTGCGGGCTATGGCTACACCTTC.

The rearrangement links TRBV7-8 to TRBJ2-1, with TRBD2 identical over 8 bases. This CDR3 has 11 residues. The trim removed 5 bases at V and 15 bases at J, leaving 6 bases unmatched. Looked up from germline, CDR1 is SGHVS and CDR2 is FQNEAQ. The CDR3 DNA reads TGTGCCAGCAGCCCGGGGGGGCCTCTGTTCTTC. Translating it yields CASSPGGPLFF.

The genes are TRBV29-1 and TRBJ2-2; 7 positions agree with TRBD1. Germline CDR1 SQVTM, CDR2 ANQGSEA. CDR3 size: 14 residues. Trimming removed 7 bases from V and 1 base from J; junction bases left unmatched: 6. CDR3 DNA: TGCAGCGCATTCTGGACAGGGAACACCGGGGAGCTGTTTTTT. Translated, it gives CSAFWTGNTGELFF.

CDR3 DNA: TGCAGTGCTAGTCCTACAGAAACCTCTGAAGCTTTCTTT. This translates into CSASPTETSEAFF. This chain connects TRBV20-1 to TRBJ1-1; D gene uncertain. This CDR3 has 13 amino acids. Trimming removed 3 bases at V and 6 bases at J, with 14 bases between. Germline-derived CDR1 and CDR2 are DFQATT and SNEGSKA (reference sequence).

V and J are TRBV13 and TRBJ1-1; 7 bases are a match to TRBD1. The CDR3 covers 15 residues. Losses at the gene ends were 5 bases for V and 3 bases for J; bases not matched to a gene: 9. The germline CDR1 and CDR2 sequences are PRHDT and FYEKMQ (reference sequence). CDR3 protein: CASSRPTGWHTEAFF. For the CDR3, the DNA is TGTGCCAGCAGCAGACCGACAGGGTGGCACACTGAAGCTTTCTTT.

The V gene is TRBV6-2 or TRBV6-3, the J gene TRBJ1-2; D unclear. The CDR3 sequence is 12 residues long. The V gene lost 0 bases and the J gene lost 5 bases, with 4 bases spanning the gap. Per germline, CDR1 MNHEY and CDR2 SVGEGT. This chain's CDR3 is CASSYSPYGYTF. In nucleotides, the CDR3 is TGTGCCAGCAGTTACTCCCCGTATGGCTACACCTTC.

This clone was observed a handful of times. The gene calls are TRBV10-3 and TRBJ1-3; D gene unclear. CDR3 length: 15 residues. The V and J ends lost 0 bases and 0 bases respectively, with 6 bases between them. Germline loops: CDR1 ENHRY, CDR2 SYGVKD. This CDR3 is CAISESGFSGNTIYF. The CDR3 DNA is TGTGCCATCAGTGAGTCCGGGTTCTCTGGAAACACCATATATTTT.

V gene TRBV5-1 combines with J gene TRBJ1-1; D remains ambiguous. Trimming took off 0 bases at V and 1 base at J, with 7 bases between the two ends. The CDR3 is 14 amino acids. The V gene's germline CDR1 is SGHRS and CDR2 YFSETQ. The CDR3 nucleotides read TGCGCCAGCAGCTTGGATAGCAGGAACACTGAAGCTTTCTTT. It codes for CASSLDSRNTEAFF. The variable domain in full, with the rest retrieved from reference TRBV5-1 and TRBJ1-1, is KAGVTQTPRYLIKTRGQQVTLSCSPISGHRSVSWYQQTPGQGLQFLFEYFSETQRNKGNFPGRFSGRQFSNSRSEMNVSTLELGDSALYLCASSLDSRNTEAFFGQGTRLTVV.

J is TRBJ1-5 and V is TRBV6-5; D not certain. The CDR3 contains 14 residues. Germline assignment: CDR1 MNHEY and CDR2 SVGAGI. Trimming left V 8 bases short and J 2 bases short, with 13 bases between. The CDR3 loop reads CASRDDNGNQPQHF. CDR3 nucleotides: TGTGCCAGCCGCGACGACAACGGCAATCAGCCCCAGCATTTT.

CDR3 sequence (DNA): TGTGCCAGCAGCCCCGCTGGGACAGACTATGGCTACACCTTC. The encoded protein is CASSPAGTDYGYTF. The gene calls are TRBV9 and TRBJ1-2; 7 positions agree with TRBD1. Germline CDR1 is SGDLS and CDR2 is YYNGEE. The CDR3 has 14 amino acids. Unmatched junction bases numbered 6, after V lost 4 bases and J lost 3 bases.

J is TRBJ1-3 and V is TRBV5-5; 8 nucleotides line up with TRBD1. Germline values: CDR1 SGHKS, CDR2 YYEKEE (reference sequence). V gave up 1 base and J gave up 0 bases; unmatched junction bases: 3. CDR3 length: 16 residues. The CDR3 region is CASSLQGQDSGNTIYF. The CDR3 DNA is TGTGCCAGCAGCTTGCAGGGACAGGACTCTGGAAACACCATATATTTT.

This clone turned up a few times. The chain links TRBV6-6 to TRBJ1-1, with a weak D call TRBD1 (5 bases). The CDR3 covers 15 residues. Per germline, CDR1 MNHNY and CDR2 SVGAGI (reference sequence). With 5 bases removed from V and 4 bases from J, the gap between germline ends came to 17 bases. Written as DNA, the CDR3 is TGTGCCAGCAGTCCCCCAACAGGTTTGAGCACTGAAGCTTTCTTT. Protein product: CASSPPTGLSTEAFF.

This chain uses TRBV5-4 with TRBJ2-7; TRBD1 matches at 10 bases. This CDR3 has 14 amino acids. From germline, CDR1 is SGHNT and CDR2 YYREEE (reference sequence). Unmatched junction bases numbered 6, after V lost 4 bases and J lost 5 bases. CDR3 DNA sequence: TGTGCCAGCAGCCTCGACAGGGGGCGCGACGAGCAGTACTTC. This codes for CASSLDRGRDEQYF.

This clone has more than one count but fewer than ten. The genes are TRBV7-6 and TRBJ1-6, with D hard to call. The CDR3 has 13 amino acids. Germline V gene lookup returns CDR1 SGHVS and CDR2 FNYEAQ. V gave up 3 bases and J gave up 10 bases, with 10 bases separating them. Written as DNA, the CDR3 is TGTGCCAGCAGCTTGGTACAAAACTCACCCCTCCACTTT. It specifies CASSLVQNSPLHF.

This chain links TRBV7-9 with TRBJ2-1, with D perhaps TRBD2 (6 bases). CDR3 length equals 14 residues. Trimming removed 1 base from V and 9 bases from J, with 13 bases in between. CDR1 is SEHNR and CDR2 is FQNEAQ in the germline V gene (reference sequence). The CDR3 bases are TGTGCCAGCAGCTTAGTTGGAGGGGCGGTTGAGCAGTTCTTC. This gives the protein CASSLVGGAVEQFF.

The chain employs TRBV2 and TRBJ1-1; the D is unclear. Trimming left V 6 bases short and J 1 base short, with 9 bases between. The length of the CDR3 is 13 residues. Germline assignment: CDR1 SNHLY and CDR2 FYNNEI. The CDR3 sequence: CASSGVPNTEAFF. CDR3 in DNA: TGTGCCAGCAGCGGGGTACCGAACACTGAAGCTTTCTTT.

This chain uses TRBV19 with TRBJ2-1, with no clear D. Between the trimmed V and J ends, which lost 0 bases and 6 bases, there was a span of 6 bases. The germline V gene has CDR1 LNHDA and CDR2 SQIVND (reference sequence). The CDR3 is 13 residues long. CDR3 loop: CASSIDHGNEQFF. CDR3 nucleotides: TGTGCCAGTAGTATAGATCACGGCAATGAGCAGTTCTTC.